The table lists the clone carrying this T cell receptor (beta chain) with many counts. A read error may produce the germline difference seen at one junction end. CDR1 is SNHLY, CDR2 FYNNEI, per germline. The CDR3 is 14 residues long. The data stem from a study of T cells in Graves' hyperthyroidism and ophthalmopathy. Amplification of TCR beta CDR3 regions was performed using RNA transcripts as template. An initial round of RT-PCR targeting the TCR CDR3 relied on the HTBI primer set. TCRdb ran MiXCR on the multiplex PCR reads and lists one entry per CDR3 protein. This repertoire shows more than 300,000 distinct CDR3 sequences, less than 20% found once; its top ten account for roughly two fifths.

The receptor was derived from a young man with Graves' ophthalmopathy. The genes are TRBV2 and TRBJ2-5; 10 bases map to TRBD1. Material: blood. The CDR3 DNA reads as TGTGCCAGCAGCGAAGGACAGGGGGGTGAGACCCAGTACTTC. This encodes CASSEGQGGETQYF.